This is a list of T cell receptor beta chains from one sample in a study of cytomegalovirus exposure and HLA in healthy donors. The protocol was immunoSEQ multiplex PCR, while the TCRdb copy is restricted to in-frame clones and leaves out a portion. This table has 150,000 to 200,000 clones, roughly 80% appearing once. Source material: PBMCs. The receptor set was obtained from a man aged 25-40 years in good health and CMV-seropositive. Both conserved end residues are part of each CDR3. Each record gives: V gene, J gene, clone size, D gene, CDR3 DNA, CDR3 protein. The D gene is left open where the match is weak. Expanded clones are given a class, and other clones once, few, many or no size at all.

v_gene: TRBV6-5; j_gene: TRBJ2-7; abundance: .; d_gene: .; CDR3nt: TGTGCCAGCAGTTCCGTACAATACGAGCAGTACTTC; CDR3aa: CASSSVQYEQYF
v_gene: TRBV29-1; j_gene: TRBJ2-3; abundance: .; d_gene: .; CDR3nt: TGCAGCGTTGTCGGAGACACAGATACGCAGTATTTT; CDR3aa: CSVVGDTDTQYF
v_gene: TRBV28; j_gene: TRBJ2-2; abundance: few; d_gene: .; CDR3nt: TGTGCCAGCAGACCCCGGGGGAACACCGGGGAGCTGTTTTTT; CDR3aa: CASRPRGNTGELFF
v_gene: TRBV7-3; j_gene: TRBJ2-1; abundance: .; d_gene: TRBD2; CDR3nt: TGTGCCAGCAGCTTAAAAGCGCGGGGGGCCGTGTATGAGCAGTTCTTC; CDR3aa: CASSLKARGAVYEQFF
v_gene: TRBV2; j_gene: TRBJ1-4; abundance: .; d_gene: .; CDR3nt: TGTGCCAGCAGTGACCAGGCGAATGAAAAACTGTTTTTT; CDR3aa: CASSDQANEKLFF
v_gene: TRBV9; j_gene: TRBJ2-3; abundance: .; d_gene: TRBD2; CDR3nt: TGTGCCAGCAGCCCGACTAGCGGGCCGGGAGGGGGTACGCAGTATTTT; CDR3aa: CASSPTSGPGGGTQYF
v_gene: TRBV6-5; j_gene: TRBJ2-1; abundance: .; d_gene: .; CDR3nt: TGTGCCAGCACCGCAGGGTACACATTAGATGAGCAGTTCTTC; CDR3aa: CASTAGYTLDEQFF
v_gene: TRBV29-1; j_gene: TRBJ2-3; abundance: .; d_gene: .; CDR3nt: TGCAGCGCCTCTCGGGGGGCTGGAGATACGCAGTATTTT; CDR3aa: CSASRGAGDTQYF
v_gene: TRBV4-1; j_gene: TRBJ2-4; abundance: .; d_gene: TRBD2; CDR3nt: TGCGCCAGCAGCCAGTTAGCGGGAGCCCACATTCAGTACTTC; CDR3aa: CASSQLAGAHIQYF
v_gene: TRBV7-6; j_gene: TRBJ2-4; abundance: .; d_gene: .; CDR3nt: TGTGCCAGCAGCTTAGAGGGGCTGGGGGGAATTCAGTACTTC; CDR3aa: CASSLEGLGGIQYF
v_gene: TRBV15; j_gene: TRBJ1-6; abundance: .; d_gene: .; CDR3nt: TGTGCCACCAGCAGAGATACGCAGGGCAATTCACCCCTCCACTTT; CDR3aa: CATSRDTQGNSPLHF
v_gene: TRBV9; j_gene: TRBJ1-1; abundance: .; d_gene: TRBD1; CDR3nt: TGTGCCAGCAGCGGGGGACAGGGGGAAAGGAACACTGAAGCTTTCTTT; CDR3aa: CASSGGQGERNTEAFF